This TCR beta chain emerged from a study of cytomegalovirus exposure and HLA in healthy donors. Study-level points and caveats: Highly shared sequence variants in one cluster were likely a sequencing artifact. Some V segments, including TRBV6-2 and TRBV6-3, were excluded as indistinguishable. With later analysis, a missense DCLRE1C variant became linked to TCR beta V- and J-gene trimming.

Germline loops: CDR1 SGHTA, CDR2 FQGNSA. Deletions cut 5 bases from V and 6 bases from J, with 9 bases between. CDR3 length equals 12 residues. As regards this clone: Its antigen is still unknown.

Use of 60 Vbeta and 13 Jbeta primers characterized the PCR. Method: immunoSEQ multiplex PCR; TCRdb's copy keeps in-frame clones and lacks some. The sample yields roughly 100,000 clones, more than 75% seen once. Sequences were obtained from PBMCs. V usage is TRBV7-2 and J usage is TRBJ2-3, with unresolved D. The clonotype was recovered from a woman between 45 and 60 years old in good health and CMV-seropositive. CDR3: CASSVLRDTQYF. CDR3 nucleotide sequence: TGTGCCAGCAGCGTTCTCCGGGATACGCAGTATTTT.